This T cell receptor (beta chain) was captured in a study of blood T cells in healthy people across ages. Study-wide results and caveats: No conclusive comparison of naive versus antigen-experienced cells was possible with unsorted PBMCs.

For the second PCR, which ran for about 7 to 11 cycles, a sample-barcoded 5' primer and a J-beta primer mix were used. With 12 random nucleotides, a template-switch adaptor tagged each individual cDNA molecule. No fewer than 2.5 million CDR3-containing paired-end reads came from each sample. In TCRdb, the 5' RACE reads were re-called with MiXCR into one record per CDR3 protein. The sample carries around 970,000 distinct CDR3 sequences, roughly half recorded once. Germline V gene data show CDR1 as SGHRS and CDR2 as YFSETQ. Trimming cost V 0 bases and J 9 bases, with 16 bases left between them. This CDR3 is built from 15 residues. On this clonotype: Its antigen remains unidentified.

This receptor was identified in a woman aged 55-69 years in good health. The material sequenced was blood. The rearrangement links TRBV5-1 to TRBJ2-1, with a weak D call TRBD2 (6 bases). DNA of the CDR3: TGCGCCAGCAGCTTGGTTGGAGGGAAAATTGGTGAGCAGTTCTTC. Its translation: CASSLVGGKIGEQFF.